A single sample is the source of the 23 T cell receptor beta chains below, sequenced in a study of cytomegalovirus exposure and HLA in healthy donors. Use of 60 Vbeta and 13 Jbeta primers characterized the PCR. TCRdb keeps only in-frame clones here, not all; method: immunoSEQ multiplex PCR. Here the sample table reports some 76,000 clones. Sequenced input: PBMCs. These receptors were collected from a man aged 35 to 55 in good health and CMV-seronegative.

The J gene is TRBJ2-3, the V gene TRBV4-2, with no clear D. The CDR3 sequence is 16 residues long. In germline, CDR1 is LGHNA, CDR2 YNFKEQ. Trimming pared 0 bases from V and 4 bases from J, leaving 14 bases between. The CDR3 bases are TGTGCCAGCAGCCAAGAGGGCTACCCGGCCTCAGATACGCAGTATTTT. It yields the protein CASSQEGYPASDTQYF.

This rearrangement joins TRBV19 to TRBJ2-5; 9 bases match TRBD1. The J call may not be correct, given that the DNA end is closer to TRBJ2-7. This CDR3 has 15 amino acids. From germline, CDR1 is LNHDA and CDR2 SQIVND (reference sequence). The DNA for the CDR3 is TGTGCCAGTAGTACGCAGGGACAGGGACCCTACGAGCAGTACTTC. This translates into CASSTQGQGPYEQYF.

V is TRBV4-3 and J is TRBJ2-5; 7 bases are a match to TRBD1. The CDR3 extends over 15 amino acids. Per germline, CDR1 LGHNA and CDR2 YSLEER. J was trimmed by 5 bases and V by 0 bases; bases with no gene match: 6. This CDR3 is CASSQEAGGSETQYF. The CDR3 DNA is TGCGCCAGCAGCCAAGAGGCAGGGGGTTCCGAGACCCAGTACTTC.

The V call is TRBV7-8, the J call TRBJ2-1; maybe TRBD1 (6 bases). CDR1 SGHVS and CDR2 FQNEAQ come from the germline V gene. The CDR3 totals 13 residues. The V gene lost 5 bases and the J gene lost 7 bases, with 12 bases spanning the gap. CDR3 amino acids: CASSRSTGNEQFF. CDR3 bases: TGTGCCAGCAGCCGAAGTACAGGGAATGAGCAGTTCTTC.

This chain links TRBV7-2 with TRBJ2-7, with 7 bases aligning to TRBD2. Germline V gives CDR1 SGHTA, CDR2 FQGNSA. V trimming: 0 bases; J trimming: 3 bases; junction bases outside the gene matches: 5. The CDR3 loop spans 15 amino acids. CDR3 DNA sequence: TGTGCCAGCAGCTTAGCACTAGCGAGTCACTACGAGCAGTACTTC. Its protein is CASSLALASHYEQYF.

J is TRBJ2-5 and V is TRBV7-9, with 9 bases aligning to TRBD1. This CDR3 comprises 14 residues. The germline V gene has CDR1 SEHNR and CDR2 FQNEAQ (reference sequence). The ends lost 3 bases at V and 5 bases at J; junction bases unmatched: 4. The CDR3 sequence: CASSLGTGLETQYF. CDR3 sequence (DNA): TGTGCCAGCAGCTTGGGGACAGGGTTGGAGACCCAGTACTTC.

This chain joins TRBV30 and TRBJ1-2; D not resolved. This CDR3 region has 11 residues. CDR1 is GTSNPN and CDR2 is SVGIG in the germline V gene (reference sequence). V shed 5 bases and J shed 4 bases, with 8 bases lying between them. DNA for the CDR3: TGTGCCTGGGCCCGGGGCTATGGCTACACCTTC. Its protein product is CAWARGYGYTF.

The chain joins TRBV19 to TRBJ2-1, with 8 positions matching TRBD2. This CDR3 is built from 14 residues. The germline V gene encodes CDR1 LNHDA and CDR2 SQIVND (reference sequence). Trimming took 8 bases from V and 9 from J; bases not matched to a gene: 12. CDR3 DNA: TGTGCCAGTGTATCAACGGGAGGGCCTATTGAGCAGTTCTTC. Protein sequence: CASVSTGGPIEQFF.

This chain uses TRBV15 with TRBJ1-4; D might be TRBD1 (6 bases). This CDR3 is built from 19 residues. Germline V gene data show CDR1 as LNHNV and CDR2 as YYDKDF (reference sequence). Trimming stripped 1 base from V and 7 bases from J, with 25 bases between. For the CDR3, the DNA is TGTGCCACCAGCAGAGTTAATACCCGAGGACAGATAGTCGCTGAAAAACTGTTTTTT. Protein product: CATSRVNTRGQIVAEKLFF.

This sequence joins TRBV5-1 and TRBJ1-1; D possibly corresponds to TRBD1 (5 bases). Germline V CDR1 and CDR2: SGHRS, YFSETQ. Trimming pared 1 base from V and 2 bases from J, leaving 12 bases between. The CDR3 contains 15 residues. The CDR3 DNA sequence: TGCGCCAGCAGCTTGTCAGGGAACGGTAACACTGAAGCTTTCTTT. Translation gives CASSLSGNGNTEAFF.

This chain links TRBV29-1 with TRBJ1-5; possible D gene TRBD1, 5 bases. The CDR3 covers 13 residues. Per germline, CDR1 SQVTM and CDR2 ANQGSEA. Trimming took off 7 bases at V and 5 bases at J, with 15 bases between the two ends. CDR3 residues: CSGGDGRDQPQHF. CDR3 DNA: TGCAGCGGGGGGGACGGTCGGGATCAGCCCCAGCATTTT.

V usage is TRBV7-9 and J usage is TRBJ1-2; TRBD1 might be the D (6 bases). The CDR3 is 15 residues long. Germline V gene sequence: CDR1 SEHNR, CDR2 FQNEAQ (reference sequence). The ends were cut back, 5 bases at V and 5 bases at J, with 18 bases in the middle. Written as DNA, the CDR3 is TGTGCCAGCAGCAAAATACAGGGCGTAGAGTATGGCTACACCTTC. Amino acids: CASSKIQGVEYGYTF.

In nucleotides, the CDR3 is TGCGCCAGCAGCCAAGATCGGGCCAGGGTGGAGGAGCAGTACTTC. It specifies CASSQDRARVEEQYF. V and J are TRBV4-3 and TRBJ2-7; D is possibly TRBD1 (5 bases). The CDR3 spans 15 residues. Germline V gene lookup returns CDR1 LGHNA and CDR2 YSLEER. With 0 bases removed from V and 7 bases from J, the gap between germline ends came to 16 bases.

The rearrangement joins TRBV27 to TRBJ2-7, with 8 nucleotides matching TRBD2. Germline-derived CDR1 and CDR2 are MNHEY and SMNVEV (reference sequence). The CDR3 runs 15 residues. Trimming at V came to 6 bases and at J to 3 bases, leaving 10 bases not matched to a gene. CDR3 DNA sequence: TGTGCCAGCAGAGTGAGCGGGAGTATCCTCTACGAGCAGTACTTC. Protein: CASRVSGSILYEQYF.

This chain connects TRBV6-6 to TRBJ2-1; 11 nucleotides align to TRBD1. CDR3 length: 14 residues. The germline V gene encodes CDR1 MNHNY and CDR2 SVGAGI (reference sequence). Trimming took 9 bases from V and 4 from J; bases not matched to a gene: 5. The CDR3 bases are TGTGCCAGTCTAGGGACAGGGGGTTACAATGAGCAGTTCTTC. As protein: CASLGTGGYNEQFF.

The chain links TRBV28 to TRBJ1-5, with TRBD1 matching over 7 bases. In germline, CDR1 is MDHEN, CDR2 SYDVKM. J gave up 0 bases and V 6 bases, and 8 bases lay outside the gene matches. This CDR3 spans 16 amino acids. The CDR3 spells CASSTWDRISNQPQHF. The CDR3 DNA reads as TGTGCCAGCAGCACCTGGGACAGAATTAGCAATCAGCCCCAGCATTTT.

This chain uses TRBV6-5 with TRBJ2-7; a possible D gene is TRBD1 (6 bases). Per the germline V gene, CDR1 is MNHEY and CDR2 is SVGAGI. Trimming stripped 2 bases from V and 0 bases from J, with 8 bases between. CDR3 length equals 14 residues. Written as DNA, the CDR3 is TGTGCCAGCAGTTACGTGGGGGCCTCCTACGAGCAGTACTTC. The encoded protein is CASSYVGASYEQYF.

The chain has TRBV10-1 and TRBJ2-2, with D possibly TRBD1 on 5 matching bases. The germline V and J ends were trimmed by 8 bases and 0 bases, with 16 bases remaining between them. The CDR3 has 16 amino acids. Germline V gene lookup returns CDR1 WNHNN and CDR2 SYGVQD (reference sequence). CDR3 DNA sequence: TGCGCCAGCGGGGCATCCGGACACTCGAACACCGGGGAGCTGTTTTTT. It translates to CASGASGHSNTGELFF.

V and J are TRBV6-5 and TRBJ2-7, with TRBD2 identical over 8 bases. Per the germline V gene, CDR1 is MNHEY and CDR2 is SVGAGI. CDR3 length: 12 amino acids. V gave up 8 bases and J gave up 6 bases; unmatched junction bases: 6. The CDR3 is CASGWTSSEQYF. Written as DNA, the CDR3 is TGTGCCAGCGGATGGACTAGCAGCGAGCAGTACTTC.

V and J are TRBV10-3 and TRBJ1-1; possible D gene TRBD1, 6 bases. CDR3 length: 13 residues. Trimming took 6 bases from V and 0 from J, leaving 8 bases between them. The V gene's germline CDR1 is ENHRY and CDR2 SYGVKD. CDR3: CAISDRLNTEAFF. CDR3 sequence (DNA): TGTGCCATCAGCGACAGGTTGAACACTGAAGCTTTCTTT.

The CDR3 DNA follows: TGTGCCAGCACCCCAGGGAGGGGATACGAGCAGTACTTC. Translated: CASTPGRGYEQYF. The gene calls are TRBV7-9 and TRBJ2-7, with 7 bases identical to TRBD2. The CDR3 is 13 residues long. The germline V gene encodes CDR1 SEHNR and CDR2 FQNEAQ (reference sequence). J was trimmed by 4 bases and V by 7 bases; bases with no gene match: 7. The full variable domain, with the rest looked up from reference TRBV7-9 and TRBJ2-7, is DTGVSQNPRHKITKRGQNVTFRCDPISEHNRLYWYRQTLGQGPEFLTYFQNEAQLEKSRLLSDRFSAERPKGSFSTLEIQRTEQGDSAMYLCASTPGRGYEQYFGPGTRLTVT.

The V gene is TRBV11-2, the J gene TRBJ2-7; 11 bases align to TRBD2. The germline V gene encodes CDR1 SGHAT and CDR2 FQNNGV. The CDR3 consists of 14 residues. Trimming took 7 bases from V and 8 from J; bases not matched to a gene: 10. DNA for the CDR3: TGTGCCAGCAAGCTACTAGCGGGAGTTCTTAAGCAGTACTTC. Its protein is CASKLLAGVLKQYF.

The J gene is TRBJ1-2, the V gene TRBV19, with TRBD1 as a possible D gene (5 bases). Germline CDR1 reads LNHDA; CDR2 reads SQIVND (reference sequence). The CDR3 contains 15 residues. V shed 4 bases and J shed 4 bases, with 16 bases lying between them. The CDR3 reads CASSRKRDGIYGYTF. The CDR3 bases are TGTGCCAGTAGTAGGAAGCGGGACGGCATCTATGGCTACACCTTC.